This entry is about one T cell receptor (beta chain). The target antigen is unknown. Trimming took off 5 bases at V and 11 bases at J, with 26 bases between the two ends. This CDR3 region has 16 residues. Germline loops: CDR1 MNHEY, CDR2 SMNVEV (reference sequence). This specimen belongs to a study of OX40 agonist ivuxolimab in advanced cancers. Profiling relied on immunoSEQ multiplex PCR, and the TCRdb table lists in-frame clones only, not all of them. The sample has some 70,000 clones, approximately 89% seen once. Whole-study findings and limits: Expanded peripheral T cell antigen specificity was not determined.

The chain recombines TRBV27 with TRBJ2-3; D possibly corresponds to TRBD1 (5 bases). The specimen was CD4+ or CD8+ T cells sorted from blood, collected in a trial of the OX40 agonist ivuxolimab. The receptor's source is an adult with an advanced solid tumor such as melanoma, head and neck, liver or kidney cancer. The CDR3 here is CASSLSRQTWVLKQYF. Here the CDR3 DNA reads TGTGCCAGCAGTCTTAGCCGACAGACTTGGGTTTTAAAGCAGTATTTT.